This T cell receptor beta chain was recorded in a study of CD8 T cells in Susac syndrome. After extraction with the RNeasy kit, 0.5 to 1 ug of the RNA was reverse transcribed using random hexamers. Multiplex PCR with immunoSEQ amplified the TCR beta CDR3 across 54 Vbeta and 13 Jbeta. TCRdb passed the immunoSEQ multiplex PCR reads through MiXCR, listing each CDR3 protein once. The sample has approximately 180,000 distinct CDR3 sequences; approximately 93% are singletons. Losses at the gene ends were 7 bases for V and 9 bases for J; bases not matched to a gene: 14. Per the germline V gene, CDR1 is SQVTM and CDR2 is ANQGSEA. The CDR3 is 14 amino acids.

The TCR sequence derives from a human donor with multiple sclerosis. The chain recombines TRBV29-1 with TRBJ1-1, with 10 bases matching TRBD1. Sequencing was done on a sample of CD4+ T cells from PBMCs. This chain's CDR3 is CSAQAPGQGRQAFF. CDR3 in DNA: TGCAGCGCCCAAGCCCCGGGACAGGGGAGGCAAGCTTTCTTT.